The rows below give T cell receptor beta chains drawn from one sample of a study of response to subunit inactivated influenza vaccine. TCRdb reanalysed the RT-PCR reads using MiXCR and keeps one entry per CDR3 protein. The sample shows under 850,000 distinct CDR3 sequences, less than 20% of them seen only once. Here the sequenced sample was PBMCs from blood, taken 4 to 6 days after vaccination. These receptors were collected from a man aged 50-59 years who received an inactivated influenza vaccine. The CDR3 runs from the conserved cysteine through the conserved F or W. Each record gives: V gene, J gene, CDR3 protein.

TRBV5-1	TRBJ2-3	CASSLGQYTDTQYF
TRBV28	TRBJ2-7	CASSFLEGHPGEQYF
TRBV28	TRBJ2-1	CASSPPGTGAAYNEQFF
TRBV20-1	TRBJ1-2	CSATFPGTTNYGYTF
TRBV7-9	TRBJ2-2	CASSTAGRANTGELFF
TRBV4-3	TRBJ1-2	CASSQTLLGSYGYTF
TRBV20-1	TRBJ1-6	CSARDLRTGSSYNSPLHF
TRBV28	TRBJ2-5	CASSEKGVQETQYF
TRBV4-1	TRBJ2-3	CASSQAVGGATDTQYF
TRBV10-3	TRBJ2-2	CAMRTENTGELFF
TRBV15	TRBJ1-5	CATSRVGSNQPQHF
TRBV10-3	TRBJ2-6	CAIRPGQGAGANVLTF
TRBV7-9	TRBJ1-4	CASSFAYTEKLFF
TRBV12-3/TRBV12-4	TRBJ2-4	CASRTGAKNIQYF
TRBV6-2/TRBV6-3	TRBJ1-5	CASSRGPEGQPQHF
TRBV20-1	TRBJ1-2	CSADRRGLGDGYTF
TRBV4-2	TRBJ2-5	CASSQDIGGSQYF
TRBV18	TRBJ2-1	CASSPPEGADSANEQFF
TRBV20-1	TRBJ2-1	CSARTPHSGGREQFF
TRBV5-5	TRBJ1-2	CASSLVARLTTNYGYTF
TRBV29-1	TRBJ2-3	CSSGPGSDTQYF
TRBV7-2	TRBJ2-5	CASSLLQGREGTQYF
TRBV24-1	TRBJ2-7	CATSEPTASEQYF
TRBV3-1	TRBJ2-7	CASRYPLAGPYEQYF
TRBV7-7	TRBJ2-2	CASSLGDRGDGELFF
TRBV2	TRBJ2-2	CASSDPGVNTGELFF
TRBV20-1	TRBJ2-1	CSANYAGQGYNEQFF
TRBV6-1	TRBJ2-2	CASRTGRGGLSGELFF
TRBV5-6	TRBJ2-5	CASSVKRETQYF
TRBV7-2	TRBJ2-3	CASSPLAVHTDTQYF
TRBV6-5	TRBJ1-1	CASSYWRNTEAFF
TRBV20-1	TRBJ2-7	CSARVAGPSYEQYF
TRBV7-2	TRBJ2-3	CASSLAGGSQVGYF
TRBV10-3	TRBJ2-1	CAISPPGQDNEQFF
TRBV27	TRBJ1-5	CASSLSGVFKVPQHF
TRBV7-2	TRBJ2-1	CASRGTGNNEQFF
TRBV27	TRBJ2-1	CASSAQLAHSYNEQFF
TRBV18	TRBJ2-7	CASSPLAGHYEQYF
TRBV15	TRBJ1-5	CATSRARVQPQHF
TRBV11-2	TRBJ2-5	CASSPLSGKQETQYF
TRBV29-1	TRBJ2-7	CSVDSQDGYEQYF
TRBV4-3	TRBJ1-1	CASSPSLGTEAFF
TRBV4-3	TRBJ2-7	CASSQDRSLGYEQYF
TRBV20-1	TRBJ2-7	CSAHDRAPYEQYF
TRBV27	TRBJ2-6	CASSPTGTGYRSGANVLTF
TRBV25-1	TRBJ2-7	CASSGRVRYEQYF
TRBV12-3/TRBV12-4	TRBJ2-7	CASKGGWGYEQYF